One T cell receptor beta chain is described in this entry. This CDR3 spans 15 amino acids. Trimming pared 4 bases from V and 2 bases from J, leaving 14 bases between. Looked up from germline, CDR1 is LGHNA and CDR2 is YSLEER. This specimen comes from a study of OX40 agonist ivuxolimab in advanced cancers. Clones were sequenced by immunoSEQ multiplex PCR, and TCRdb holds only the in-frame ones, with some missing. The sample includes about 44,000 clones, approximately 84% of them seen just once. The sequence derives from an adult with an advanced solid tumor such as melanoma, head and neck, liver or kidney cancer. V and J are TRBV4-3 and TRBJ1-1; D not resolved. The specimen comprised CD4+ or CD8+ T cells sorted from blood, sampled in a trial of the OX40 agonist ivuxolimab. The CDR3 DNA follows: TGCGCCAGCAGCCTAAATCTGGGGATTAACACTGAAGCTTTCTTT. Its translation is CASSLNLGINTEAFF.